These 21 T cell receptor beta chains were sequenced from one sample in a study of cytomegalovirus exposure and HLA in healthy donors. Both 60 Vbeta primers and 13 Jbeta primers went into the PCR. Measured with immunoSEQ multiplex PCR; TCRdb has only the in-frame clones, and not every one. The table has about 130,000 clones, roughly 71% seen once. Sequencing input: PBMCs. These receptors were obtained from a woman aged 45-65 years in good health and CMV-seropositive.

The genes are TRBV9 and TRBJ2-5, with 11 bases that match TRBD2. The CDR3 contains 15 residues. V dropped 4 bases and J dropped 7; count of bases not matched to a gene: 9. Germline lookup yields CDR1 SGDLS and CDR2 YYNGEE. The CDR3 sequence: CASSLTSGGSGTQYF. CDR3 DNA sequence: TGTGCCAGCAGCCTAACTAGCGGGGGTTCGGGGACCCAGTACTTC.

The chain carries TRBV29-1 and TRBJ1-5; 9 bases map to TRBD1. Germline lookup yields CDR1 SQVTM and CDR2 ANQGSEA. With V trimmed by 5 bases and J by 7 bases, 6 bases remained unmatched. The CDR3 runs 13 residues. The CDR3 coding sequence is TGCAGCGTTCCCGGGACAGGGAACCAGCCCCAGCATTTT. It is translated as CSVPGTGNQPQHF.

The rearrangement joins TRBV14 to TRBJ2-5; tentatively, D is TRBD2 (5 bases). The germline V and J ends were trimmed by 4 bases and 10 bases, with 10 bases remaining between them. The CDR3 extends over 11 amino acids. Germline-derived CDR1 and CDR2 are SGHDN and FVKESK. The CDR3 region has the DNA TGTGCCAGCAGCCCCGGGCGGGTCCAGTACTTC. This codes for CASSPGRVQYF.

V gene TRBV6-5 combines with J gene TRBJ2-1; possible D gene TRBD1, 6 bases. Germline V gives CDR1 MNHEY, CDR2 SVGAGI. The V gene lost 5 bases and the J gene lost 9 bases, with 14 bases spanning the gap. CDR3 length: 13 residues. The CDR3 reads CASSTIRGGEQFF. CDR3 DNA: TGTGCCAGCAGTACGATAAGAGGGGGTGAGCAGTTCTTC.

With regard to this clone: The germline gene is not matched at one end of the junction; a read error may be the cause. The chain recombines TRBV20-1 with TRBJ2-7, with D possibly TRBD2 on 6 matching bases. The length of the CDR3 is 9 residues. Germline loops: CDR1 DFQATT, CDR2 SNEGSKA (reference sequence). CDR3 bases: TGCAGGGCCGGGACTCAGGAAGACTTC. It yields the protein CRAGTQEDF.

This chain links TRBV2 with TRBJ2-3; D is possibly TRBD1 (5 bases). The length of the CDR3 is 14 residues. Looked up from germline, CDR1 is SNHLY and CDR2 is FYNNEI. V was pared by 5 bases and J by 2 bases, with 11 bases between. CDR3 bases: TGTGCCAGCAGTCCAGGGTTCGCCACAGATACGCAGTATTTT. It is translated as CASSPGFATDTQYF.

The chain is built from TRBV15 and TRBJ1-6; D is possibly TRBD1 (5 bases). The V gene lost 0 bases and the J gene lost 6 bases, with 9 bases spanning the gap. This CDR3 is 15 amino acids long. Looked up from germline, CDR1 is LNHNV and CDR2 is YYDKDF (reference sequence). The CDR3 DNA is TGTGCCACCAGCAGAGAATCGGGGGTTAATTCACCCCTCCACTTT. Protein sequence: CATSRESGVNSPLHF.

The chain links TRBV7-8 to TRBJ2-1; D is ambiguous. Trimming pared 7 bases from V and 6 bases from J, leaving 13 bases between. This CDR3 spans 13 amino acids. Germline V gene data show CDR1 as SGHVS and CDR2 as FQNEAQ. Here the CDR3 DNA reads TGTGCCAGCAACCAGAGGCTTAGCAATGAGCAGTTCTTC. Protein: CASNQRLSNEQFF.

The rearrangement joins TRBV15 to TRBJ2-3, with D unresolved. The CDR3 loop spans 13 amino acids. Germline V lookup: CDR1 LNHNV, CDR2 YYDKDF (reference sequence). V was pared by 6 bases and J by 6 bases, with 13 bases between. The CDR3 loop reads CATSIPPGDTQYF. The CDR3, as DNA: TGTGCCACCAGTATCCCCCCCGGGGATACGCAGTATTTT.

The gene calls are TRBV6-1 and TRBJ1-4; tentative D call: TRBD1 (5 bases). V was clipped by 1 base and J by 5 bases, with 8 bases between them. The CDR3 is 14 residues long. The germline V gene encodes CDR1 MNHNS and CDR2 SASEGT. CDR3 in DNA: TGTGCCAGCAGTGAAGGCGGGGGAAATGAAAAACTGTTTTTT. The encoded protein is CASSEGGGNEKLFF.

For this clone: Other DNA sequences in this specimen translate into the identical CDR3. The chain has TRBV4-3 and TRBJ1-1, with D possibly matching TRBD1 (6 bases). Deletions cut 6 bases from V and 2 bases from J, with 10 bases between. CDR3 length: 13 residues. The germline gives CDR1 LGHNA, CDR2 YSLEER. CDR3 in DNA: TGCGCCAGCAGTAGAGGGGGAAACACTGAAGCTTTCTTT. Translation: CASSRGGNTEAFF.

The rearrangement joins TRBV6-5 to TRBJ1-6, with TRBD1 matching over 8 bases. Germline V gives CDR1 MNHEY, CDR2 SVGAGI. The length of the CDR3 is 16 residues. Unmatched junction bases numbered 8, after V lost 2 bases and J lost 8 bases. The CDR3 sequence: CASSYTRRGRDSPLHF. CDR3 bases: TGTGCCAGCAGTTACACCCGCAGGGGGCGGGATTCACCCCTCCACTTT.

V usage is TRBV18 and J usage is TRBJ2-2, with TRBD1 as a possible D gene (6 bases). CDR3 length: 13 residues. The germline V and J ends were trimmed by 5 bases and 6 bases, with 10 bases remaining between them. Germline assignment: CDR1 KGHSH and CDR2 LQKENI. CDR3 DNA sequence: TGTGCCAGCTCAGAAACAGGGTCCGGGGAGCTGTTTTTT. The encoded protein is CASSETGSGELFF.

J is TRBJ1-1 and V is TRBV5-4; 8 bases map to TRBD1. The CDR3 length is 15 residues. V was pared by 0 bases and J by 0 bases, with 1 base of the junction left unmatched. The germline CDR1 and CDR2 sequences are SGHNT and YYREEE (reference sequence). The CDR3 loop reads CASSLGTGMNTEAFF. Written as DNA, the CDR3 is TGTGCCAGCAGCTTGGGGACAGGGATGAACACTGAAGCTTTCTTT. The variable domain in full, with the rest retrieved from reference TRBV5-4 and TRBJ1-1, is ETGVTQSPTHLIKTRGQQVTLRCSSQSGHNTVSWYQQALGQGPQFIFQYYREEENGRGNFPPRFSGLQFPNYSSELNVNALELDDSALYLCASSLGTGMNTEAFFGQGTRLTVV.

This clone was found once. This chain joins TRBV12-5 and TRBJ2-7; D ambiguous. Germline V gene data show CDR1 as LGHNT and CDR2 as FRNRAP. Deletions cut 6 bases from V and 3 bases from J, with 6 bases between. This CDR3 has 11 amino acids. Written as DNA, the CDR3 is TGTGCTAGTGGAACCTACTACGAGCAGTACTTC. The encoded protein is CASGTYYEQYF. Full variable domain (outside the CDR3, taken from reference TRBV12-5 and TRBJ2-7): DARVTQTPRHKVTEMGQEVTMRCQPILGHNTVFWYRQTMMQGLELLAYFRNRAPLDDSGMPKDRFSAEMPDATLATLKIQPSEPRDSAVYFCASGTYYEQYFGPGTRLTVT.

The genes are TRBV2 and TRBJ2-1; D perhaps matches TRBD2 (6 bases). The CDR3 has 15 amino acids. Trimming removed 4 bases from V and 4 bases from J, with 14 bases in between. Germline CDR1 reads SNHLY; CDR2 reads FYNNEI. The CDR3 is CASSAEGRKYNEQFF. CDR3 nucleotide sequence: TGTGCCAGCAGTGCGGAGGGACGGAAGTACAATGAGCAGTTCTTC.

This clone was found once. This chain joins TRBV19 and TRBJ2-3, with 7 bases fitting TRBD1. This CDR3 contains 13 residues. The trim removed 8 bases at V and 2 bases at J, leaving 4 bases unmatched. Germline assignment: CDR1 LNHDA and CDR2 SQIVND (reference sequence). CDR3 sequence reads: CASSGQVTDTQYF. Written as DNA, the CDR3 is TGTGCCAGTTCCGGACAGGTCACAGATACGCAGTATTTT.

The chain couples TRBV7-9 to TRBJ2-3, with a weak D call TRBD1 (5 bases). The CDR3 spans 15 residues. With 6 bases removed from V and 0 bases from J, the gap between germline ends came to 13 bases. Germline V CDR1 and CDR2: SEHNR, FQNEAQ (reference sequence). The CDR3 DNA reads TGTGCCAGCAGGTTCCAGGGCCTTAGCACAGATACGCAGTATTTT. Residues: CASRFQGLSTDTQYF.

The chain couples TRBV6-5 to TRBJ1-2, with 8 positions matching TRBD1. The germline CDR1 and CDR2 sequences are MNHEY and SVGAGI. This CDR3 has 13 residues. The V gene end was trimmed by 7 bases and the J gene end by 5 bases; junction bases not matched to a gene: 6. As DNA, the CDR3 is TGTGCCAGCAAGGAGACAGGGGCATATGGCTACACCTTC. The encoded protein is CASKETGAYGYTF.

The V call is TRBV11-3, the J call TRBJ2-1, with D perhaps TRBD2 (6 bases). The CDR3 has 16 residues. Trimming took off 5 bases at V and 0 bases at J, with 14 bases between the two ends. The germline gives CDR1 SGHNT, CDR2 YENEEA. CDR3: CASSLLAGGSYNEQFF. CDR3 DNA: TGTGCCAGCAGCCTCCTAGCCGGGGGCTCCTACAATGAGCAGTTCTTC.

The V gene is TRBV11-2, the J gene TRBJ1-2, with D possibly matching TRBD1 (6 bases). V gave up 4 bases and J gave up 4 bases, with 19 bases separating them. CDR1 SGHAT and CDR2 FQNNGV come from the germline V gene. The CDR3 has 16 amino acids. The CDR3 nucleotides read TGTGCCAGCAGCTCGACAGGATCAGGTCTCGTCTATGGCTACACCTTC. The encoded protein is CASSSTGSGLVYGYTF.